Listed here are 26 T cell receptor beta chains from one sample, sequenced in a study of blood T cell repertoires in COVID-19. Using immunoSEQ multiplex PCR, the repertoire was profiled, and TCRdb retains in-frame clones only, with some absent. The sample shows around 370,000 clones, around 89% of them seen only once. The sequenced sample consisted of PBMCs or T cells enriched from blood (not recorded which). These receptors came from a woman aged 18-35 years who had recovered from COVID-19.

The genes are TRBV5-1 and TRBJ2-2, with D unresolved. This CDR3 has 17 residues. Trimming shortened V by 0 bases and J by 6 bases, and 18 bases separated the two germline ends. Germline values: CDR1 SGHRS, CDR2 YFSETQ. The CDR3 region is CASSLASTLAAAGELFF. DNA of the CDR3: TGCGCCAGCAGCTTGGCAAGCACCCTGGCGGCGGCCGGGGAGCTGTTTTTT.

This chain uses TRBV7-6 with TRBJ1-1; TRBD1 might be the D (6 bases). Trimming removed 1 base from V and 0 bases from J, with 15 bases in between. The CDR3 loop spans 17 amino acids. CDR1 SGHVS and CDR2 FNYEAQ come from the germline V gene. CDR3 nucleotide sequence: TGTGCCAGCAGCTTAGACCGGGACACCGGGATGAACACTGAAGCTTTCTTT. Protein product: CASSLDRDTGMNTEAFF.

The CDR3 sequence: CASSFLQGDGTEAFF. The CDR3 bases are TGTGCCAGCAGTTTTCTACAGGGGGATGGCACTGAAGCTTTCTTT. The chain joins TRBV27 to TRBJ1-1; 8 nucleotides line up with TRBD1. V gave up 3 bases and J gave up 4 bases; unmatched junction bases: 7. The CDR3 consists of 15 residues. Germline loops: CDR1 MNHEY, CDR2 SMNVEV (reference sequence).

The CDR3 DNA sequence: TGTGCCACCAGCATTACAGGGCGCGGGGAGCTGTTTTTT. It translates to CATSITGRGELFF. The V call is TRBV15, the J call TRBJ2-2; D may be TRBD1 (6 bases). The germline CDR1 and CDR2 sequences are LNHNV and YYDKDF (reference sequence). The V and J ends lost 4 bases and 7 bases respectively, with 10 bases between them. The CDR3 sequence is 13 residues long.

The V and J genes are TRBV11-2 and TRBJ2-2; D possibly corresponds to TRBD2 (6 bases). V lost 5 bases and J lost 4, with 23 bases in between. This CDR3 spans 18 amino acids. Per the germline V gene, CDR1 is SGHAT and CDR2 is FQNNGV. The CDR3 spells CASSPTTFWAGSTGELFF. DNA of the CDR3: TGTGCCAGCAGCCCAACCACTTTCTGGGCGGGGAGCACCGGGGAGCTGTTTTTT.

The V gene is TRBV20-1, the J gene TRBJ2-7; 7 nucleotides line up with TRBD1. The CDR3 loop spans 13 amino acids. Germline loops: CDR1 DFQATT, CDR2 SNEGSKA (reference sequence). V trimming: 3 bases; J trimming: 2 bases; junction bases outside the gene matches: 4. The CDR3 loop reads CSASSGTAYEQYF. In DNA, the CDR3 is TGCAGTGCTAGTTCCGGGACAGCCTACGAGCAGTACTTC.

V usage is TRBV4-3 and J usage is TRBJ1-4; D unresolved. The CDR3 contains 15 residues. Germline V gene data show CDR1 as LGHNA and CDR2 as YSLEER. V lost 1 base to trimming and J lost 5 bases, with 11 bases between them. This chain's CDR3 is CASSQGPGGNEKLFF. Here the CDR3 DNA reads TGCGCCAGCAGCCAAGGACCAGGAGGAAATGAAAAACTGTTTTTT.

This rearrangement joins TRBV2 to TRBJ2-3; 8 nucleotides agree with TRBD1. Germline CDR1 reads SNHLY; CDR2 reads FYNNEI. This CDR3 has 12 residues. Trimming at V came to 3 bases and at J to 14 bases, leaving 7 bases not matched to a gene. CDR3 sequence reads: CASSDGQGAGYF. Written as DNA, the CDR3 is TGTGCCAGCAGTGATGGGCAGGGGGCTGGGTATTTT.

The chain uses TRBV18 and TRBJ2-5; 9 bases fit TRBD2. Germline loops: CDR1 KGHSH, CDR2 LQKENI. CDR3 length: 15 residues. With 2 bases clipped from V and 7 bases from J, the junction kept 8 bases outside the gene matches. The CDR3 here is CASSPGTSSLWTQYF. The CDR3 DNA reads as TGTGCCAGCTCACCAGGGACTAGCTCACTTTGGACCCAGTACTTC. Based on the CDR3 plus reference TRBV18 and TRBJ2-5, the full variable domain is NAGVMQNPRHLVRRRGQEARLRCSPMKGHSHVYWYRQLPEEGLKFMVYLQKENIIDESGMPKERFSAEFPKEGPSILRIQQVVRGDSAAYFCASSPGTSSLWTQYFGPGTRLLVL.

V usage is TRBV6-5 and J usage is TRBJ1-5; 8 bases map to TRBD1. Germline trimming cut 6 bases from V and 11 bases from J; bases unmatched to any gene: 15. Germline loops: CDR1 MNHEY, CDR2 SVGAGI. This CDR3 is 15 amino acids long. The CDR3 DNA reads TGTGCCAGCAGCGACCAGGGACAGGTGAATCTGTCCCAGCATTTT. It specifies CASSDQGQVNLSQHF.

This chain links TRBV30 with TRBJ2-5, with 7 bases lining up with TRBD2. CDR1 and CDR2 (germline): GTSNPN, SVGIG (reference sequence). The CDR3 sequence is 14 residues long. The J segment lost 5 bases and the V segment lost 0 bases, leaving 6 bases of the junction unmatched. The CDR3 nucleotides read TGTGCCTGGAGTGTTCGAAGGGGAGGGGAGACCCAGTACTTC. Amino acid sequence: CAWSVRRGGETQYF.

V and J are TRBV2 and TRBJ2-2; 7 bases match TRBD1. This CDR3 spans 15 amino acids. J lost 0 bases, V lost 4 bases, and 2 bases had no gene match. Germline-derived CDR1 and CDR2 are SNHLY and FYNNEI. This chain's CDR3 is CASSGQGTNTGELFF. CDR3 DNA: TGTGCCAGCAGTGGACAGGGTACGAACACCGGGGAGCTGTTTTTT. Full variable domain (missing parts from reference TRBV2 and TRBJ2-2): EPEVTQTPSHQVTQMGQEVILRCVPISNHLYFYWYRQILGQKVEFLVSFYNNEISEKSEIFDDQFSVERPDGSNFTLKIRSTKLEDSAMYFCASSGQGTNTGELFFGEGSRLTVL.

The V call is TRBV6-1, the J call TRBJ1-2; D uncertain. Per the germline V gene, CDR1 is MNHNS and CDR2 is SASEGT. V shed 2 bases and J shed 7 bases, with 17 bases lying between them. This CDR3 region has 15 residues. The CDR3 sequence is CASSELDPGSSGYTF. The DNA of the CDR3 is TGTGCCAGCAGTGAACTTGACCCGGGGTCCAGTGGCTACACCTTC.

The DNA of the CDR3 is TGTGCCACCAGTGACCGCCCGGGAGCCAGTGAAAAACTGTTTTTT. Protein product: CATSDRPGASEKLFF. The chain links TRBV24-1 to TRBJ1-4, with D unresolved. This CDR3 is built from 15 residues. The V end was cut by 4 bases, the J end by 7 bases, with 15 bases between. Germline CDR1 reads KGHDR; CDR2 reads SFDVKD.

V and J are TRBV5-4 and TRBJ2-7; TRBD2 agrees at 8 bases. J lost 3 bases, V lost 0 bases, and 8 bases had no gene match. CDR1 and CDR2 from the germline V gene are SGHNT and YYREEE (reference sequence). The CDR3 has 16 residues. CDR3: CASSLGTSSVFYEQYF. The CDR3 DNA reads TGTGCCAGCAGCTTGGGGACTAGCTCAGTCTTCTACGAGCAGTACTTC.

The chain couples TRBV5-4 to TRBJ2-1, with 7 bases identical to TRBD1. CDR3 size: 16 residues. The germline V gene has CDR1 SGHNT and CDR2 YYREEE (reference sequence). Trimming removed 4 bases from V and 5 bases from J; junction bases left unmatched: 12. CDR3 DNA: TGTGCCAGCAGCCCCGAACCGGGACAGAGTAACAATGAGCAGTTCTTC. Protein product: CASSPEPGQSNNEQFF.

V usage is TRBV2 and J usage is TRBJ2-3, with D tentatively TRBD1 (7 bases). The CDR3 covers 16 residues. V lost 6 bases to trimming and J lost 3 bases, with 19 bases between them. Germline V gene sequence: CDR1 SNHLY, CDR2 FYNNEI. Written as DNA, the CDR3 is TGTGCCAGCAGAGGGGGCGGCGGGGTGTCTACAGATACGCAGTATTTT. This encodes CASRGGGGVSTDTQYF.

The V call is TRBV28, the J call TRBJ2-4, with D maybe TRBD1 (6 bases). Germline V gene data show CDR1 as MDHEN and CDR2 as SYDVKM. This CDR3 is built from 17 residues. Between the trimmed V and J ends, which lost 2 bases and 1 base, there was a span of 15 bases. CDR3 DNA sequence: TGTGCCAGCAGTTTAAGATGGGGGCAGGGGGCCAAAAACATTCAGTACTTC. Amino acid sequence: CASSLRWGQGAKNIQYF.

The chain combines TRBV7-2 with TRBJ2-5; 10 positions match TRBD2. Germline V gene lookup returns CDR1 SGHTA and CDR2 FQGNSA. CDR3 length: 15 amino acids. Trimming took 2 bases from V and 4 from J; bases not matched to a gene: 4. The CDR3 DNA is TGTGCCAGCAGCTTAAACCTAGCGGGGGTAGAGACCCAGTACTTC. Translating gives CASSLNLAGVETQYF.

This chain uses TRBV9 with TRBJ1-6, with D possibly TRBD1 on 6 matching bases. The CDR3 loop spans 13 amino acids. V was cut by 0 bases and J by 13 bases, with 11 bases left in between. Germline V gene data show CDR1 as SGDLS and CDR2 as YYNGEE. DNA for the CDR3: TGTGCCAGCAGCGTAGGGAAGGGGGAGCCCCTCCACTTT. This sequence encodes CASSVGKGEPLHF.

The chain uses TRBV30 and TRBJ2-3, with 13 nucleotides matching TRBD2. The CDR3 is made up of 17 amino acids. The germline V gene encodes CDR1 GTSNPN and CDR2 SVGIG (reference sequence). With 3 bases clipped from V and 4 bases from J, the junction kept 10 bases outside the gene matches. The CDR3 coding sequence is TGTGCCTGGAGGAGCCTTGGGACTAGCGGGACCGCAGATACGCAGTATTTT. Translated: CAWRSLGTSGTADTQYF. Variable domain in full (rest from reference TRBV30 and TRBJ2-3): SQTIHQWPATLVQPVGSPLSLECTVEGTSNPNLYWYRQAAGRGLQLLFYSVGIGQISSEVPQNLSASRPQDRQFILSSKKLLLSDSGFYLCAWRSLGTSGTADTQYFGPGTRLTVL.

The chain uses TRBV9 and TRBJ2-7; tentatively, D is TRBD1 (8 bases). CDR1 and CDR2 from the germline V gene are SGDLS and YYNGEE. Trimming took 4 bases from V and 9 from J, leaving 23 bases between them. This CDR3 is 15 amino acids long. CDR3 sequence (DNA): TGTGCCAGCAGCCCAACCCGACAGGGGAGGGACGTGCAGTACTTC. This encodes CASSPTRQGRDVQYF.

This clone has only a few counts. The chain joins TRBV11-3 to TRBJ2-7; 9 bases are a match to TRBD1. The germline gives CDR1 SGHNT, CDR2 YENEEA. CDR3 length: 19 residues. After removal of 4 bases from V and 4 bases from J, the junction contained 20 bases not matched to a gene. CDR3 bases: TGTGCCAGCAGCTCCCTCCTCCGCACAGGGGGCCGAGGGGATTACGAGCAGTACTTC. The encoded protein is CASSSLLRTGGRGDYEQYF.

This chain connects TRBV7-9 to TRBJ2-2; perhaps TRBD2 as D (6 bases). CDR1 and CDR2 from the germline V gene are SEHNR and FQNEAQ (reference sequence). The ends were cut back, 8 bases at V and 7 bases at J, with 8 bases in the middle. This CDR3 is built from 11 residues. CDR3 nucleotides: TGTGCCAGCGGGGGGATCGGGGAGCTGTTTTTT. Protein product: CASGGIGELFF. Full variable domain (missing parts from reference TRBV7-9 and TRBJ2-2): DTGVSQNPRHKITKRGQNVTFRCDPISEHNRLYWYRQTLGQGPEFLTYFQNEAQLEKSRLLSDRFSAERPKGSFSTLEIQRTEQGDSAMYLCASGGIGELFFGEGSRLTVL.

The chain uses TRBV7-9 and TRBJ1-5, with TRBD1 matching 8 bases. In germline, CDR1 is SEHNR, CDR2 FQNEAQ (reference sequence). Trimming cost V 3 bases and J 0 bases; bases outside gene matches: 7. The CDR3 has 17 amino acids. CDR3 sequence reads: CASSLDQGAISNQPQHF. The CDR3, as DNA: TGTGCCAGCAGCTTGGATCAGGGGGCGATTAGCAATCAGCCCCAGCATTTT.

The chain joins TRBV28 to TRBJ1-1; TRBD1 agrees at 9 bases. The V gene end was trimmed by 4 bases and the J gene end by 5 bases; junction bases not matched to a gene: 11. The germline V gene has CDR1 MDHEN and CDR2 SYDVKM. This CDR3 region has 16 residues. This CDR3 reads CASSSPRGQGLTEAFF. Written as DNA, the CDR3 is TGTGCCAGCAGTTCTCCCCGGGGACAGGGTTTAACTGAAGCTTTCTTT.